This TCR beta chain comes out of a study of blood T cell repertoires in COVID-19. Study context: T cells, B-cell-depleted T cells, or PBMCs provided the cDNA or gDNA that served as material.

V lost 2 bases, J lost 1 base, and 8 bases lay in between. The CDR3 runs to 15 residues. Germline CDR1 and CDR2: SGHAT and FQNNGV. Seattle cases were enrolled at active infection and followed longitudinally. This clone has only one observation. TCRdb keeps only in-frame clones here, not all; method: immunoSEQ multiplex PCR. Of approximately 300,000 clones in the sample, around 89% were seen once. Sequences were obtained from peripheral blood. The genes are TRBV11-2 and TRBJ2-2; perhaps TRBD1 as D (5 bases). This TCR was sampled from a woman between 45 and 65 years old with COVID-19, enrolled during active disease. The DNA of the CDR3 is TGTGCCAGCAGCTTAAGGGGCCAGAACACCGGGGAGCTGTTTTTT. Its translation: CASSLRGQNTGELFF.